The 24 T cell receptor beta chains reported below all come from one sample, sequenced in a study of OX40 agonist ivuxolimab in advanced cancers. Produced via immunoSEQ multiplex PCR; TCRdb's table is partial and in-frame only. In the table there are over 55,000 clones, over 80% of which are singletons. The starting material was CD4+ or CD8+ T cells sorted from blood, obtained in a trial of the OX40 agonist ivuxolimab. Receptors originate from an adult with an advanced solid tumor such as melanoma, head and neck, liver or kidney cancer.

The sample holds one count of this clone. V usage is TRBV7-3 and J usage is TRBJ2-3; D is perhaps TRBD1 (6 bases). CDR1 is SGHTA and CDR2 is FQGTGA in the germline V gene. Trimming pared 3 bases from V and 4 bases from J, leaving 14 bases between. There are 15 residues in the CDR3. Here the CDR3 reads CASSLGQGSADTQYF. Here the CDR3 DNA reads TGTGCCAGCAGCTTGGGGCAGGGGTCGGCAGATACGCAGTATTTT.

The chain is built from TRBV5-1 and TRBJ2-7; 10 bases agree with TRBD2. The germline CDR1 and CDR2 sequences are SGHRS and YFSETQ. The V gene end was trimmed by 4 bases and the J gene end by 2 bases; junction bases not matched to a gene: 6. CDR3 length equals 15 residues. DNA of the CDR3: TGCGCCAGCAGCACCGGGACTAGCGAAACCTACGAGCAGTACTTC. This translates into CASSTGTSETYEQYF.

The chain uses TRBV28 and TRBJ2-3; perhaps TRBD1 as D (5 bases). CDR1 and CDR2 from the germline V gene are MDHEN and SYDVKM. The CDR3 has 14 residues. V was cut by 5 bases and J by 3 bases, with 12 bases left in between. The CDR3 protein is CASSPLPGTDTQYF. The CDR3 coding sequence is TGTGCCAGCAGTCCGCTACCAGGGACAGATACGCAGTATTTT. Supplemented by reference TRBV28 and TRBJ2-3, the full variable domain reads DVKVTQSSRYLVKRTGEKVFLECVQDMDHENMFWYRQDPGLGLRLIYFSYDVKMKEKGDIPEGYSVSREKKERFSLILESASTNQTSMYLCASSPLPGTDTQYFGPGTRLTVL.

V gene TRBV15 combines with J gene TRBJ2-1; TRBD2 might be the D (6 bases). Per the germline V gene, CDR1 is LNHNV and CDR2 is YYDKDF (reference sequence). This CDR3 spans 16 amino acids. V lost 4 bases and J 4 bases, leaving 17 bases between the germline ends. CDR3 sequence: CATSTSTGTRYNEQFF. The CDR3 DNA is TGTGCCACCAGCACCTCTACCGGGACTCGTTACAATGAGCAGTTCTTC. The full variable domain, with the rest looked up from reference TRBV15 and TRBJ2-1, is DAMVIQNPRYQVTQFGKPVTLSCSQTLNHNVMYWYQQKSSQAPKLLFHYYDKDFNNEADTPDNFQSRRPNTSFCFLDIRSPGLGDTAMYLCATSTSTGTRYNEQFFGPGTRLTVL.

The chain recombines TRBV28 with TRBJ2-7; TRBD1 aligns across 7 bases. Trimming took 6 bases from V and 7 from J; bases not matched to a gene: 12. CDR3 size: 14 residues. In germline, CDR1 is MDHEN, CDR2 SYDVKM. The CDR3 is CASSRRTGPLEQYF. CDR3 nucleotides: TGTGCCAGCAGCCGAAGGACAGGACCCTTGGAGCAGTACTTC.

The chain has TRBV6-5 and TRBJ2-3, with a weak D call TRBD2 (6 bases). Germline lookup yields CDR1 MNHEY and CDR2 SVGAGI. V shed 0 bases and J shed 4 bases, with 11 bases lying between them. The CDR3 consists of 15 residues. The CDR3 DNA follows: TGTGCCAGCAGTTACTCTTCGGGAGCAGCAGATACGCAGTATTTT. Translating it yields CASSYSSGAADTQYF.

The chain recombines TRBV5-6 with TRBJ2-7, with no clear D. The length of the CDR3 is 14 residues. V lost 3 bases to trimming and J lost 2 bases, with 12 bases between them. Germline CDR1 SGHDT, CDR2 YYEEEE. Here the CDR3 reads CASSSALLAYEQYF. The CDR3 DNA reads as TGTGCCAGCAGCTCCGCCTTGCTTGCCTACGAGCAGTACTTC.

This rearrangement joins TRBV5-5 to TRBJ2-3, with D possibly being TRBD2 (6 bases). The CDR3 runs to 19 residues. Germline loops: CDR1 SGHKS, CDR2 YYEKEE (reference sequence). Deletions cut 3 bases from V and 6 bases from J, with 29 bases between. CDR3 sequence (DNA): TGTGCCAGCAGCTCAGTAGCGGCCCCCCAATTAGGTCCTTCTGATACGCAGTATTTT. Translating it yields CASSSVAAPQLGPSDTQYF.

V usage is TRBV7-6 and J usage is TRBJ2-1; TRBD2 agrees at 8 bases. Germline CDR1 reads SGHVS; CDR2 reads FNYEAQ. The CDR3 totals 14 residues. Germline trimming cut 4 bases from V and 5 bases from J; bases unmatched to any gene: 4. The CDR3 DNA follows: TGTGCCAGCAGCTGGGGACTAGGGGACAATGAGCAGTTCTTC. Translation gives CASSWGLGDNEQFF.

This chain uses TRBV10-2 with TRBJ2-1; tentative D call: TRBD2 (6 bases). Trimming removed 0 bases from V and 10 bases from J, with 13 bases in between. Germline CDR1 reads WSHSY; CDR2 reads SAAADI. CDR3 length: 14 amino acids. Written as DNA, the CDR3 is TGCGCCAGCAGTGAGTCCGGGGGTCGTACCGAGCAGTTCTTC. It encodes CASSESGGRTEQFF.

The chain combines TRBV7-2 with TRBJ2-3; D is possibly TRBD2 (7 bases). Germline V gene sequence: CDR1 SGHTA, CDR2 FQGNSA. V lost 2 bases, J lost 4 bases, and 13 bases lay in between. CDR3 length: 15 amino acids. CDR3 in amino acids: CASSLTGGSSDTQYF. The CDR3 DNA sequence: TGTGCCAGCAGCTTAACGGGGGGCTCATCAGATACGCAGTATTTT. Based on the CDR3 plus reference TRBV7-2 and TRBJ2-3, the full variable domain is GAGVSQSPSNKVTEKGKDVELRCDPISGHTALYWYRQSLGQGLEFLIYFQGNSAPDKSGLPSDRFSAERTGGSVSTLTIQRTQQEDSAVYLCASSLTGGSSDTQYFGPGTRLTVL.

This clone has just one count. The chain links TRBV25-1 to TRBJ1-3; D is undetermined. There are 18 residues in the CDR3. V shed 5 bases and J shed 0 bases, with 20 bases lying between them. Germline V lookup: CDR1 MGHDK, CDR2 SYGVNS. CDR3 sequence reads: CASSKLGTLETSGNTIYF. The CDR3, as DNA: TGTGCCAGCAGTAAATTGGGCACCCTTGAAACCTCTGGAAACACCATATATTTT.

The chain links TRBV5-6 to TRBJ2-6; no definite D call. V was cut by 0 bases and J by 3 bases, with 7 bases left in between. The CDR3 loop spans 15 amino acids. From germline, CDR1 is SGHDT and CDR2 YYEEEE. DNA for the CDR3: TGTGCCAGCAGCTTGGGGGTACTTGGGGCCAACGTCCTGACTTTC. Amino acid sequence: CASSLGVLGANVLTF.

The genes are TRBV6-5 and TRBJ2-5; D may be TRBD1 (7 bases). CDR3 length: 15 amino acids. Germline V gene data show CDR1 as MNHEY and CDR2 as SVGAGI. Deletions cut 2 bases from V and 2 bases from J, with 12 bases between. CDR3 protein: CASSYGSGGQETQYF. DNA for the CDR3: TGTGCCAGCAGTTACGGATCAGGGGGGCAAGAGACCCAGTACTTC.

V usage is TRBV5-8 and J usage is TRBJ2-1, with 7 bases identical to TRBD2. The germline CDR1 and CDR2 sequences are SGHTS and YDEGEE. The V gene end was trimmed by 7 bases and the J gene end by 8 bases; junction bases not matched to a gene: 6. The CDR3 length is 12 residues. In nucleotides, the CDR3 is TGTGCCAGCGGGAGGGCCTGGCATGAGCAGTTCTTC. It is translated as CASGRAWHEQFF.

The CDR3 sequence is CASRQGATYNEQFF. DNA for the CDR3: TGTGCCAGCCGACAGGGGGCCACCTACAATGAGCAGTTCTTC. The chain couples TRBV27 to TRBJ2-1, with 10 nucleotides matching TRBD1. The length of the CDR3 is 14 residues. Germline V CDR1 and CDR2: MNHEY, SMNVEV (reference sequence). Trimming at V came to 8 bases and at J to 2 bases, leaving 3 bases not matched to a gene.

The chain links TRBV7-3 to TRBJ2-4; 7 bases map to TRBD2. CDR3 size: 15 residues. The germline gives CDR1 SGHTA, CDR2 FQGTGA. Trimming removed 2 bases from V and 2 bases from J; junction bases left unmatched: 3. Here the CDR3 reads CASSLLGGTKNIQYF. The CDR3 DNA is TGTGCCAGCAGCTTACTGGGAGGGACCAAAAACATTCAGTACTTC.

The chain joins TRBV10-3 to TRBJ1-3; a possible D gene is TRBD1 (5 bases). Germline CDR1 reads ENHRY; CDR2 reads SYGVKD. CDR3 length: 15 residues. V was cut by 4 bases and J by 4 bases, with 14 bases left in between. The CDR3 protein is CAISVTAAGGNTIYF. The CDR3 DNA sequence: TGTGCCATCAGTGTGACAGCGGCGGGCGGAAACACCATATATTTT.

The chain employs TRBV10-1 and TRBJ2-1; 11 positions match TRBD1. V lost 6 bases, J lost 8 bases, and 3 bases stayed unmatched. The CDR3 runs 13 residues. Germline CDR1 is WNHNN and CDR2 is SYGVQD (reference sequence). This CDR3 is CASSGQGADEQFF. CDR3 coding DNA: TGCGCCAGCAGCGGACAGGGGGCCGATGAGCAGTTCTTC.

The table lists this clone with a count of one. The genes are TRBV7-9 and TRBJ2-3, with 8 positions matching TRBD2. This CDR3 has 15 amino acids. Germline CDR1 and CDR2: SEHNR and FQNEAQ (reference sequence). The junction had 9 bases not matched to a gene; V was cut back by 4 bases and J by 6 bases. CDR3 sequence (DNA): TGTGCCAGCAGCTCGGGACTAGACCCGGCGGATACGCAGTATTTT. It codes for CASSSGLDPADTQYF.

V is TRBV5-5 and J is TRBJ2-1; D gene uncertain. This CDR3 is built from 15 residues. Per the germline V gene, CDR1 is SGHKS and CDR2 is YYEKEE (reference sequence). V was shortened by 0 bases and J by 6 bases, with 13 bases between the two germline ends. The CDR3 region has the DNA TGTGCCAGCAGCTTGGATGCCTGGACCAGCAATGAGCAGTTCTTC. It is translated as CASSLDAWTSNEQFF.

This chain connects TRBV7-8 to TRBJ1-5, with TRBD1 as a possible D gene (6 bases). The ends were cut back, 5 bases at V and 0 bases at J, with 20 bases in the middle. This CDR3 has 18 amino acids. Per germline, CDR1 SGHVS and CDR2 FQNEAQ. DNA of the CDR3: TGTGCCAGCAGCCTACGGACAGAGGCGGGGGATAGCAATCAGCCCCAGCATTTT. Encoded protein: CASSLRTEAGDSNQPQHF.

The chain employs TRBV4-1 and TRBJ1-1; D ambiguous. Looked up from germline, CDR1 is MGHRA and CDR2 is YSYEKL. V was pared by 2 bases and J by 0 bases, with 10 bases between. The CDR3 consists of 15 residues. CDR3 sequence: CASSQSQGMNTEAFF. The CDR3, as DNA: TGCGCCAGCAGCCAATCACAAGGGATGAACACTGAAGCTTTCTTT.

The V gene is TRBV4-3, the J gene TRBJ2-1; a possible D gene is TRBD2 (6 bases). Germline V gives CDR1 LGHNA, CDR2 YSLEER. The V end lost 1 base, the J end lost 0 bases, and 13 bases lay between the germline ends. This CDR3 comprises 17 residues. CDR3 loop: CASSQAGYGSSYNEQFF. In DNA form, the CDR3 reads TGCGCCAGCAGCCAAGCCGGCTACGGGAGCTCCTACAATGAGCAGTTCTTC.